A single sample gave rise to the 24 T cell receptor beta chains below, sequenced in a study of T cell repertoires in aging, cancer and after chemotherapy. Peripheral blood genomic DNA, not sorted cells or RNA, was the template. Multiplex touch-down PCR with TRB-A/B primers amplified rearranged V-D-J TRB sequences. MiXCR, applied by TCRdb to the multiplex PCR reads, yields one record per CDR3 protein. The data hold 800 to 1,100 distinct CDR3 sequences, with 80% to 90% observed a single time. Sequenced material: blood. These receptors all stem from a human donor with a solid tumor.

The CDR3 is CASSLASRLRQGKPGNTIYF. As DNA, the CDR3 is TGTGCCAGCAGTTTAGCCAGCAGATTAAGACAGGGGAAGCCTGGAAACACCATATATTTT. The chain combines TRBV12-3 or TRBV12-4 with TRBJ1-3; 8 bases match TRBD1. Trimming took 0 bases from V and 2 from J; bases not matched to a gene: 15. This CDR3 has 20 residues.

This clonotype was seen a few times. This rearrangement joins TRBV29-1 to TRBJ1-2, with 9 bases identical to TRBD1. The V segment lost 5 bases and the J segment 4 bases; nucleotides outside the gene matches: 14. The CDR3 consists of 16 residues. CDR1 SQVTM and CDR2 ANQGSEA come from the germline V gene. The CDR3 DNA is TGCAGCGTTAGCCCCCCGGGACAGGGTGCAATCTATGGCTACACCTTC. Its translation: CSVSPPGQGAIYGYTF.

CDR3: CASSSGGNTGELFF. The DNA of the CDR3 is TGTGCCAGCAGCTCCGGGGGCAACACCGGGGAGCTGTTTTTT. The V call is TRBV7-3, the J call TRBJ2-2; D tentatively reads TRBD1 or TRBD2 (6 bases each). V was cut by 4 bases and J by 2 bases, with 8 bases left in between. Germline CDR1 reads SGHTA; CDR2 reads FQGTGA. This CDR3 is 14 amino acids long.

V gene TRBV5-6 combines with J gene TRBJ1-6; D might be TRBD1 (6 bases). The ends were cut back, 3 bases at V and 7 bases at J, with 17 bases in the middle. Germline CDR1 SGHDT, CDR2 YYEEEE. The CDR3 sequence is 16 residues long. CDR3 region: CASSWGGQPDNSPLHF. The CDR3 bases are TGTGCCAGCAGCTGGGGGGGCCAGCCGGACAATTCACCCCTCCACTTT.

The V and J genes are TRBV29-1 and TRBJ2-5, with no clear D. The V end lost 2 bases, the J end lost 3 bases, and 10 bases lay between the germline ends. The CDR3 runs to 13 residues. Germline CDR1 reads SQVTM; CDR2 reads ANQGSEA. CDR3 coding DNA: TGCAGCGTTGAAAGGCAGGAAAAAGAGACCCAGTACTTC. Its translation is CSVERQEKETQYF.

This clonotype was seen once. The V and J genes are TRBV7-9 and TRBJ2-5, with a tentative D call TRBD1 (6 bases). The V gene lost 1 base and the J gene lost 5 bases, with 11 bases spanning the gap. The CDR3 sequence is 14 residues long. Germline-derived CDR1 and CDR2 are SEHNR and FQNEAQ (reference sequence). CDR3 sequence: CASSLGGGVETQYF. CDR3 in DNA: TGTGCCAGCAGCTTAGGAGGGGGAGTCGAGACCCAGTACTTC.

V gene TRBV5-1 combines with J gene TRBJ2-3; 10 bases fit TRBD1. With V trimmed by 6 bases and J by 4 bases, 5 bases remained unmatched. CDR3 length: 14 residues. Germline V lookup: CDR1 SGHRS, CDR2 YFSETQ. For the CDR3, the DNA is TGCGCCAGCAACGACAGGGGGCGCTCAGATACGCAGTATTTT. Translation: CASNDRGRSDTQYF.

This clonotype was counted a single time. V and J are TRBV6-5 and TRBJ1-3; 8 bases align to TRBD1. Germline V gene lookup returns CDR1 MNHEY and CDR2 SVGAGI. V lost 6 bases, J lost 4 bases, and 8 bases stayed unmatched. This CDR3 has 15 amino acids. CDR3 DNA: TGTGCCAGCAGCAGGGACAGGTCCTTGGGAAACACCATATATTTT. Protein sequence: CASSRDRSLGNTIYF.

The rearrangement links TRBV7-2 to TRBJ1-1, with D tentatively TRBD1 (6 bases). The germline gives CDR1 SGHTA, CDR2 FQGNSA. V lost 5 bases, J lost 1 base, and 14 bases lay in between. CDR3 length equals 15 residues. The CDR3 DNA reads as TGTGCCAGCAGCCCTCAAGGACAGCCGAACACTGAAGCTTTCTTT. It encodes CASSPQGQPNTEAFF.

CDR3 sequence: CATSRESSSTDTQYF. The DNA for the CDR3 is TGTGCCACCAGCAGAGAGAGCTCTAGCACAGATACGCAGTATTTT. V and J are TRBV15 and TRBJ2-3; no definite D call. Germline lookup yields CDR1 LNHNV and CDR2 YYDKDF (reference sequence). This CDR3 has 15 residues. V lost 0 bases and J 0 bases, leaving 7 bases between the germline ends.

CDR3 sequence (DNA): TGTGCCAGCAGCCCCGGTACCGTGGGTGAGCAGTTCTTC. It is translated as CASSPGTVGEQFF. This chain links TRBV7-2 with TRBJ2-1; D unresolved. Germline V CDR1 and CDR2: SGHTA, FQGNSA. V lost 5 bases and J 9 bases, leaving 14 bases between the germline ends. The length of the CDR3 is 13 residues.

This clonotype was seen more than once but under ten times. The rearrangement joins TRBV7-6 to TRBJ2-3; D is possibly TRBD1 or TRBD2 (5 bases each). Trimming pared 2 bases from V and 9 bases from J, leaving 12 bases between. The CDR3 covers 13 residues. Germline CDR1 SGHVS, CDR2 FNYEAQ. CDR3 sequence (DNA): TGTGCCAGCAGCTTATATGAGGGGTCCACGCAGTATTTT. Translation gives CASSLYEGSTQYF.

This rearrangement joins TRBV12-3 or TRBV12-4 to TRBJ2-6; weak D call: TRBD2 (5 bases). The CDR3 loop spans 16 amino acids. V dropped 6 bases and J dropped 1 base, with 13 bases sitting between them. The CDR3 protein is CASSRLGRSGANVLTF. For the CDR3, the DNA is TGTGCCAGCAGCCGTCTAGGGAGATCTGGGGCCAACGTCCTGACTTTC.

J is TRBJ2-7 and V is TRBV5-1, with TRBD2 matching 9 bases. With 3 bases clipped from V and 2 bases from J, the junction kept 3 bases outside the gene matches. This CDR3 has 14 residues. Germline V gene lookup returns CDR1 SGHRS and CDR2 YFSETQ. CDR3 bases: TGCGCCAGCAGCTCTAGCGGGGATACCTACGAGCAGTACTTC. It specifies CASSSSGDTYEQYF.

This rearrangement joins TRBV30 to TRBJ1-4; D uncertain. Germline V CDR1 and CDR2: GTSNPN, SVGIG (reference sequence). CDR3 size: 14 residues. V lost 2 bases and J lost 7, with 14 bases in between. CDR3 loop: CAWSPTSGGEKLFF. Written as DNA, the CDR3 is TGTGCCTGGAGTCCAACATCAGGAGGTGAAAAACTGTTTTTT.

V usage is TRBV29-1 and J usage is TRBJ2-3; weak D call: TRBD2 (6 bases). V dropped 4 bases and J dropped 7 bases, with 15 bases sitting between them. Germline CDR1 reads SQVTM; CDR2 reads ANQGSEA. The CDR3 is 13 residues long. The CDR3: CSVGGIGMHTQYF. CDR3 nucleotide sequence: TGCAGCGTTGGCGGGATAGGAATGCATACGCAGTATTTT.

The CDR3 DNA is TGTGCCAGCAGCTTAGCGCCTAGCGGAAACACCTACGAGCAGTACTTC. Translating gives CASSLAPSGNTYEQYF. The rearrangement joins TRBV7-9 to TRBJ2-7, with 7 bases identical to TRBD2. The CDR3 consists of 16 residues. The trim removed 0 bases at V and 2 bases at J, leaving 7 bases unmatched. Germline V gene lookup returns CDR1 SEHNR and CDR2 FQNEAQ (reference sequence).

V usage is TRBV5-1 and J usage is TRBJ2-7; 7 positions match TRBD2. V was pared by 4 bases and J by 2 bases, with 9 bases of the junction left unmatched. CDR1 is SGHRS and CDR2 is YFSETQ in the germline V gene. The CDR3 runs 15 residues. The CDR3 DNA is TGCGCCAGCAGCCCAGAGCGGGAACCGACCTACGAGCAGTACTTC. This sequence encodes CASSPEREPTYEQYF.

V gene TRBV19 combines with J gene TRBJ2-7; 9 nucleotides line up with TRBD1. CDR1 is LNHDA and CDR2 is SQIVND in the germline V gene (reference sequence). The CDR3 spans 14 residues. With V trimmed by 6 bases and J by 1 base, 4 bases remained unmatched. CDR3 sequence reads: CASRGQGSSYEQYF. The CDR3 bases are TGTGCCAGTAGGGGACAGGGTTCATCCTACGAGCAGTACTTC.

The sample holds one count of this clonotype. J is TRBJ1-1 and V is TRBV15, with a weak D call TRBD1 (6 bases). The CDR3 loop spans 14 amino acids. The germline V and J ends were trimmed by 2 bases and 1 base, with 8 bases remaining between them. Germline CDR1 reads LNHNV; CDR2 reads YYDKDF (reference sequence). DNA for the CDR3: TGTGCCACCAGCAGAAACAGGGAGAACACTGAAGCTTTCTTT. It translates to CATSRNRENTEAFF.

The chain has TRBV6-6 and TRBJ2-7; 10 bases fit TRBD2. The J segment lost 7 bases and the V segment lost 2 bases, leaving 8 bases of the junction unmatched. Germline CDR1 reads MNHNY; CDR2 reads SVGAGI (reference sequence). The CDR3 is made up of 15 amino acids. The CDR3 spells CASSYGLAVLREQYF. The CDR3 DNA is TGTGCCAGCAGTTACGGACTAGCGGTGCTACGGGAGCAGTACTTC.

The chain joins TRBV5-1 to TRBJ1-2; weak D call: TRBD1 (6 bases). Per the germline V gene, CDR1 is SGHRS and CDR2 is YFSETQ. V was shortened by 0 bases and J by 8 bases, with 11 bases between the two germline ends. The CDR3 contains 13 residues. The CDR3, as DNA: TGCGCCAGCAGCTTGGCCTCAGGGGCAGGCTACACCTTC. Translated: CASSLASGAGYTF.

The genes are TRBV10-3 and TRBJ1-5, with 8 bases matching TRBD1. Germline V CDR1 and CDR2: ENHRY, SYGVKD. V shed 10 bases and J 4 bases; nucleotides not matched to a gene: 12. This CDR3 has 15 residues. This CDR3 reads CATNRDRGVNQPQHF. DNA for the CDR3: TGTGCCACCAACAGAGACAGGGGAGTTAATCAGCCCCAGCATTTT.

The chain has TRBV12-3 or TRBV12-4 and TRBJ2-5; D is tentatively TRBD1 or TRBD2 (5 bases each). V was clipped by 0 bases and J by 4 bases, with 9 bases between them. The CDR3 runs 14 residues. In DNA form, the CDR3 reads TGTGCCAGCAGTTTAGCGTGGGGGAGAGAGACCCAGTACTTC. Amino acids: CASSLAWGRETQYF.